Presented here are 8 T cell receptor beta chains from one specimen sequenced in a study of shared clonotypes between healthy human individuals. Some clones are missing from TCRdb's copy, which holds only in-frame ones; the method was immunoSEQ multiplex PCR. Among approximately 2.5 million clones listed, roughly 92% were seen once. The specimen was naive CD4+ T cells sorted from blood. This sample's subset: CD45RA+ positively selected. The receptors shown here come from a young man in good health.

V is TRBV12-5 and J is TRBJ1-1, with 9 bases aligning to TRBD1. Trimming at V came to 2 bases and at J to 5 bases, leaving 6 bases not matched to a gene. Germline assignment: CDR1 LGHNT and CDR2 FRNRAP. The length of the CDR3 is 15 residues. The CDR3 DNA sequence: TGTGCTAGTGGTTTGACAGGGGGCGCAGGGACTGAAGCTTTCTTT. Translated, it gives CASGLTGGAGTEAFF.

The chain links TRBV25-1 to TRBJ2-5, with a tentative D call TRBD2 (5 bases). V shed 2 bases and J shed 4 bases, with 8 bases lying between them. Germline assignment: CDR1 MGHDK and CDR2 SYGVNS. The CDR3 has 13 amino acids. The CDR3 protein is CASSERRTETQYF. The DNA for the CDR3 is TGTGCCAGCAGTGAAAGGAGGACAGAGACCCAGTACTTC.

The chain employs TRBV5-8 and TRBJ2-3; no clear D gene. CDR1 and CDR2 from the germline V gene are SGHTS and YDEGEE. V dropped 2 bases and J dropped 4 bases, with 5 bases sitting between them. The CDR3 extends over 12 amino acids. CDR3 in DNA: TGTGCCAGCAGCTTAAATTCAGATACGCAGTATTTT. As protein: CASSLNSDTQYF. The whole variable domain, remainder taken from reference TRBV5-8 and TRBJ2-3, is EAGVTQSPTHLIKTRGQQATLRCSPISGHTSVYWYQQALGLGLQFLLWYDEGEERNRGNFPPRFSGRQFPNYSSELNVNALELEDSALYLCASSLNSDTQYFGPGTRLTVL.

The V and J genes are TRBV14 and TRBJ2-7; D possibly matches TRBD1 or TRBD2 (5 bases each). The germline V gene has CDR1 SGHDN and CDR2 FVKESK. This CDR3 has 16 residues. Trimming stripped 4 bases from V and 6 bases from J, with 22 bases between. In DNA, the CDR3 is TGTGCCAGCAGCCTTGGCCGGGGACCAAGCTGGCTCGAGCAGTACTTC. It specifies CASSLGRGPSWLEQYF.

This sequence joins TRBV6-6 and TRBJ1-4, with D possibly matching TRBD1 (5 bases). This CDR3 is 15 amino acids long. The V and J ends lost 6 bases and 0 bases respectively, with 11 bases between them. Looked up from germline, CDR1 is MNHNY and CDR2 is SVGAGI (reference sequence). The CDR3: CASSDSLATNEKLFF. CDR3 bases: TGTGCCAGCAGCGACAGCCTTGCAACTAATGAAAAACTGTTTTTT.

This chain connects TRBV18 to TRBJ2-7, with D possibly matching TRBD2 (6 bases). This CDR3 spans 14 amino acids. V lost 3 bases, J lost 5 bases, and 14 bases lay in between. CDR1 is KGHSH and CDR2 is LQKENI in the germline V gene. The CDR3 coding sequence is TGTGCCAGCTCACCTTACGGGACTCGCAACGAGCAGTACTTC. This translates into CASSPYGTRNEQYF. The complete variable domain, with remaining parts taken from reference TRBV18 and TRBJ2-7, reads NAGVMQNPRHLVRRRGQEARLRCSPMKGHSHVYWYRQLPEEGLKFMVYLQKENIIDESGMPKERFSAEFPKEGPSILRIQQVVRGDSAAYFCASSPYGTRNEQYFGPGTRLTVT.

The CDR3 nucleotides are TGCGCCAGCAGCCAAGATGTAAGGGACACCCCGGGCAATGAGCAGTTCTTC. It is translated as CASSQDVRDTPGNEQFF. The gene calls are TRBV4-3 and TRBJ2-1; D possibly corresponds to TRBD1 (6 bases). Trimming cost V 0 bases and J 6 bases, with 18 bases left between them. CDR1 is LGHNA and CDR2 is YSLEER in the germline V gene. CDR3 length: 17 amino acids.

The CDR3 loop reads CASSLSGGSPQHF. In DNA form, the CDR3 reads TGCGCCAGCAGCTTGAGTGGGGGATCCCCCCAGCATTTT. This chain joins TRBV5-1 and TRBJ1-5; a weak D match, TRBD1 (5 bases). The CDR3 length is 13 residues. The ends were cut back, 1 base at V and 10 bases at J, with 12 bases in the middle. Germline-derived CDR1 and CDR2 are SGHRS and YFSETQ.